These 4 T cell receptor beta chains originate from one sample sequenced in a study of PD-L1 blockade in urothelial cancer. Specified time point: pretreatment peripheral blood. TCRdb's copy holds only in-frame clones and misses some; the assay was immunoSEQ multiplex PCR. The repertoire includes tens of thousands of clones, approximately 81% of them detected once, and 13% to 15% sits in the top ten. The sequencing here drew on PBMCs, taken around atezolizumab (anti-PD-L1) treatment. The origin of the receptors is a man in his sixties with urothelial cancer.

V is TRBV11-2 and J is TRBJ1-5; D is unresolved. The length of the CDR3 is 14 residues. V lost 1 base and J lost 4, with 8 bases in between. CDR1 SGHAT and CDR2 FQNNGV come from the germline V gene. This chain's CDR3 is CASSLVSGNQPQHF. The CDR3 DNA is TGTGCCAGCAGCTTAGTCTCGGGTAATCAGCCCCAGCATTTT.

The V call is TRBV6-6, the J call TRBJ2-1; no clear D. CDR1 is MNHNY and CDR2 is SVGAGI in the germline V gene (reference sequence). V was shortened by 3 bases and J by 5 bases, with 17 bases between the two germline ends. The CDR3 runs to 16 residues. CDR3 nucleotides: TGTGCCAGCAGTTATAGAATGGGCCAGAGTCACAATGAGCAGTTCTTC. This sequence encodes CASSYRMGQSHNEQFF.

V usage is TRBV30 and J usage is TRBJ2-7; D remains unclear. The CDR3 has 11 residues. Per germline, CDR1 GTSNPN and CDR2 SVGIG (reference sequence). The V and J ends lost 6 bases and 0 bases respectively, with 6 bases between them. The CDR3 region is CACGSSYEQYF. The CDR3 nucleotides read TGTGCCTGTGGTAGCTCCTACGAGCAGTACTTC.

This chain joins TRBV19 and TRBJ2-3; TRBD2 aligns across 10 bases. Germline CDR1 LNHDA, CDR2 SQIVND (reference sequence). After removal of 5 bases from V and 2 bases from J, the junction contained 4 bases not matched to a gene. The CDR3 is made up of 15 amino acids. The CDR3, as DNA: TGTGCCAGTAGTCCCGGGACTAGCGACACAGATACGCAGTATTTT. Translating it yields CASSPGTSDTDTQYF.